This TCR beta chain was identified in a study of cytomegalovirus exposure and HLA in healthy donors. Findings and limits, study-wide: In all likelihood, a cluster of highly shared sequence variants was a sequencing artifact. With further analysis later on, most CMV-associated TCR beta chains appeared HLA-restricted.

Amplification used 60 Vbeta primers and 13 Jbeta primers. Some clones are missing from TCRdb's copy, which holds only in-frame ones; the method was immunoSEQ multiplex PCR. The table shows 150,000 to 250,000 clones, with 65% to 90% occurring only once. The CDR3 contains 13 residues. V shed 8 bases and J 4 bases; nucleotides not matched to a gene: 5. Germline V CDR1 and CDR2: MNHEY, SMNVEV (reference sequence). Comment on this clone: Its matching antigen is unknown.

The chain carries TRBV27 and TRBJ2-1, with 7 bases aligning to TRBD2. The receptor comes from a woman aged 50 to 60 in good health and CMV-seronegative. The sequenced sample consisted of PBMCs. Written as DNA, the CDR3 is TGTGCCAGCGGGTCTAGCGGATACAATGAGCAGTTCTTC. This translates into CASGSSGYNEQFF.